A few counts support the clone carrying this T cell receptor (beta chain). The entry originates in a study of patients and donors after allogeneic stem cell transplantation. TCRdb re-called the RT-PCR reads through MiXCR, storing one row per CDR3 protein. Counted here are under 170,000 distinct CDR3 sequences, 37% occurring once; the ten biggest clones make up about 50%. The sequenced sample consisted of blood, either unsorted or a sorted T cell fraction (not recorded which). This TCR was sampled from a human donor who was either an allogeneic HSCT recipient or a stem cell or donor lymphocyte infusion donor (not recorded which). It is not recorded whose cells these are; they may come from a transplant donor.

In nucleotides, the CDR3 is TGTGCCAGCAGTGAACGACGCCCCCTGGGACAGGGCGATTATGGCTACACCTTC. Protein: CASSERRPLGQGDYGYTF. The chain has TRBV6-1 and TRBJ1-2; TRBD1 aligns across 9 bases. V dropped 2 bases and J dropped 5; count of bases not matched to a gene: 15. Germline V gene data show CDR1 as MNHNS and CDR2 as SASEGT. The length of the CDR3 is 18 residues.